This is a list of T cell receptor delta chains from one sample in a study of γδ T cells in repeated Plasmodium falciparum infection. TCRdb applied CATT to the multiplex PCR reads for clone calling. This table has tens of thousands of delta-chain clones, around 1.6% appearing once. Sequencing was carried out using gamma-delta T cells from blood. The origin of the receptors is a pool of human donors (malaria-infected and uninfected, not separated). CDR3s include the opening cysteine and the closing phenylalanine or tryptophan. Fields, in order: V gene, clone size, J gene, D gene, CDR3 protein, CDR3 DNA. D genes are given only for firm matches. Sizes are listed as once, few, many, or a class for an expanded clone.

TRDV1,many,TRDJ1,-,CALGEIPAPYWALGSDKLIF,TGTGCTCTTGGGGAAATTCCGGCCCCGTACTGGGCTTTGGGCAGCGATAAACTCATCTTT
TRDV1,many,TRDJ1,-,CALGDPPAGASPCQYTDKLIF,TGTGCTCTTGGGGACCCACCAGCTGGGGCCTCCCCTTGCCAGTACACCGATAAACTCATCTTT
TRDV1,medium-sized,TRDJ1,TRDD3,CALGEAPPPRGGYASYTDKLIF,TGTGCTCTTGGGGAAGCCCCCCCTCCTCGTGGGGGATACGCCTCGTACACCGATAAACTCATCTTT
TRDV1,many,TRDJ2,TRDD3,CALGELRSVLPKLLGDRGALTAQLFF,TGTGCTCTTGGGGAACTAAGGTCCGTCCTTCCCAAACTACTGGGGGATAGGGGAGCTTTGACAGCACAACTCTTCTTT
TRDV1,many,TRDJ1,TRDD3,CALGELQILWRTGGYLTDKLIF,TGTGCTCTTGGGGAACTTCAGATCCTATGGAGAACTGGGGGATACCTTACCGATAAACTCATCTTT
TRDV1,many,TRDJ1,-,CALVGAYTDKLIF,TGTGCTCTTGTAGGCGCGTACACCGATAAACTCATCTTT
TRDV1,many,TRDJ1,-,CALGEALLTFLQGDKLIF,TGTGCTCTTGGGGAAGCACTTCTGACGTTTCTACAGGGCGATAAACTCATCTTT
TRDV2,many,TRDJ1,TRDD3,CACDTGSLQSNVLGDTWKLIF,TGTGCCTGTGACACCGGAAGTCTCCAGTCCAATGTACTGGGGGATACTTGGAAACTCATCTTT
TRDV1,many,TRDJ1,-,CALGESRSLTIKLIF,TGTGCTCTTGGGGAATCTAGGTCTCTAACTATTAAACTCATCTTT
TRDV2,many,TRDJ1,-,CACDTVWPGVRGRGFIF,TGTGCCTGTGACACCGTATGGCCCGGTGTGCGGGGACGGGGGTTCATCTTT
TRDV1,medium-sized,TRDJ1,-,CALGGPIRVTDKLIF,TGTGCTCTTGGGGGGCCGATCCGGGTTACCGATAAACTCATCTTT
TRDV3,many,TRDJ1,TRDD3,CAFSLPGDTGNTDKLIF,TGTGCCTTTAGCTTACCGGGGGATACAGGGAACACCGATAAACTCATCTTT
TRDV1,many,TRDJ1,TRDD3,CALGEQALLGADKLIF,TGTGCTCTTGGGGAACAGGCGTTACTGGGGGCCGACAAACTCATCTTT
TRDV1,few,TRDJ1,TRDD3,CALGEALSDGPRWGRFDKLIF,TGTGCTCTTGGGGAAGCACTGTCCGACGGGCCCCGCTGGGGGAGATTCGATAAACTCATCTTT
TRDV2,many,TRDJ1,-,CACDPAGYFTDKLIF,TGTGCCTGTGACCCAGCTGGTTACTTCACCGATAAACTCATCTTT
TRDV1,many,TRDJ1,TRDD3,CALGDPNPFPWGIRDKLIF,TGTGCTCTTGGGGACCCGAACCCCTTCCCTTGGGGGATACGCGATAAACTCATCTTT
TRDV2,many,TRDJ1,TRDD3,CACDTLSLPTAGSGSRMGDTSKLIF,TGTGCCTGTGACACCCTCTCCCTTCCTACAGCTGGGTCGGGATCGCGTATGGGGGATACGAGTAAACTCATCTTT
TRDV1,many,TRDJ1,-,CALGLRPSLYWGPTYTDKLIF,TGTGCTCTTGGGTTACGGCCTTCCCTTTACTGGGGACCAACGTACACCGATAAACTCATCTTT
TRDV1,many,TRDJ1,TRDD3,CALGDGLPTFFTGGYADPTDKLIF,TGTGCTCTTGGGGACGGCCTTCCTACGTTCTTTACTGGGGGATACGCGGACCCCACCGATAAACTCATCTTC
TRDV1,many,TRDJ1,TRDD2,CALGYPGLPNREQAYTDKLIF,TGTGCTCTTGGTTACCCTGGCCTTCCTAATCGTGAACAAGCGTACACCGATAAACTCATCTTT
TRDV1,many,TRDJ1,TRDD3,CALGETSVLWRLGITTYTDKLIF,TGTGCTCTTGGGGAAACTTCGGTTCTATGGAGACTGGGGATTACTACGTACACCGATAAACTCATCTTT
TRDV2,medium-sized,TRDJ2,TRDD3,CACDVDWGIRLTAQLFF,TGTGCCTGTGACGTCGACTGGGGGATAAGGTTGACAGCACAACTCTTCTTT
TRDV1,medium-sized,TRDJ1,TRDD2,CALGEGLPSPICRGTDKLIF,TGTGCTCTTGGGGAAGGCCTTCCTAGCCCCATTTGCCGGGGCACCGATAAACTCATCTTT
TRDV2,many,TRDJ3,TRDD3,CACDWGIRGWDTRQMFF,TGTGCCTGTGACTGGGGGATACGCGGCTGGGACACCCGACAGATGTTTTTC
TRDV1,many,TRDJ1,TRDD3,CALGPYPSIPTPEQRGIRGPDKLIF,TGTGCTCTTGGGCCTTACCCCTCTATTCCTACTCCGGAGCAAAGGGGGATACGGGGGCCCGATAAACTCATCTTT
TRDV1,medium-sized,TRDJ4,TRDD3,CALGELPPLKSTGGYRARPLIF,TGTGCTCTTGGGGAGCTTCCCCCTCTAAAGAGTACTGGGGGATACAGAGCCAGACCCCTGATCTTT